This T cell receptor beta chain was identified during a study of OX40 agonist ivuxolimab in advanced cancers. Study in general: Dose-escalation subjects each had hepatocellular carcinoma, melanoma, renal cell or head and neck cancer. Participants averaged approximately 61 years of age (range roughly 23 to 80) and were over 75% male.

Sequencing used immunoSEQ multiplex PCR; TCRdb keeps in-frame clones, though not all of them. The sample includes about 46,000 clones, around 90% of them seen just once. CDR1 and CDR2 from the germline V gene are LNHDA and SQIVND (reference sequence). Trimming took off 3 bases at V and 0 bases at J, with 5 bases between the two ends. The CDR3 has 13 amino acids. Study-level points and caveats: Expanded peripheral T cell antigen specificity was not determined. At 0.1 to 3.0 mg/kg, clonal expansion of CD4+ and CD8+ blood T cells had occurred by week 6.

About this clone: Its antigen is unknown. Additional DNA sequences in this sample encode the identical CDR3.

The material sequenced was CD4+ or CD8+ T cells sorted from blood, taken in a trial of the OX40 agonist ivuxolimab. The TCR comes from an adult with an advanced solid tumor such as melanoma, head and neck, liver or kidney cancer. The chain joins TRBV19 to TRBJ1-1; D remains ambiguous. CDR3 in DNA: TGTGCCAGTAGTATGGCATTGAACACTGAAGCTTTCTTT. It is translated as CASSMALNTEAFF.